The 22 T cell receptor beta chains below come from one sample, sequenced in a study of blood T cell repertoires in COVID-19. Profiling relied on immunoSEQ multiplex PCR, and the TCRdb table lists in-frame clones only, not all of them. This table holds about 160,000 clones, 89% found once. Material for sequencing was peripheral blood. The receptor source for this set is a man aged 60 to 75 with acute or convalescent COVID-19.

The chain uses TRBV18 and TRBJ1-1; TRBD1 might be the D (6 bases). The CDR3 consists of 15 residues. V was shortened by 2 bases and J by 4 bases, with 14 bases between the two germline ends. Germline assignment: CDR1 KGHSH and CDR2 LQKENI. The chain's CDR3 is CASSPEAGAGTEAFF. The CDR3 nucleotides are TGTGCCAGCTCACCAGAGGCAGGGGCGGGCACTGAAGCTTTCTTT.

The gene calls are TRBV15 and TRBJ1-4, with 10 positions matching TRBD1. CDR1 and CDR2 (germline): LNHNV, YYDKDF (reference sequence). V shed 1 base, J shed 8 bases, and the junction held 1 base outside the gene matches. This CDR3 has 14 amino acids. The CDR3: CATSRGDRGEKLFF. The CDR3 nucleotides are TGTGCCACCAGCAGAGGGGACAGGGGAGAAAAACTGTTTTTT.

This clone has just a few counts. This chain joins TRBV14 and TRBJ2-1, with 13 nucleotides matching TRBD2. The germline V gene has CDR1 SGHDN and CDR2 FVKESK. Trimming cost V 4 bases and J 4 bases; bases outside gene matches: 10. CDR3 length: 18 residues. CDR3 sequence reads: CASSLLSLAGGRYNEQFF. In DNA form, the CDR3 reads TGTGCCAGCAGCCTACTATCACTAGCGGGGGGGCGATACAATGAGCAGTTCTTC.

This chain joins TRBV11-2 and TRBJ1-4; 8 nucleotides match TRBD1. The V segment lost 5 bases and the J segment 2 bases; nucleotides outside the gene matches: 13. This CDR3 has 18 residues. Germline-derived CDR1 and CDR2 are SGHAT and FQNNGV. The CDR3 sequence: CASSRGQDSRRTNEKLFF. As DNA, the CDR3 is TGTGCCAGCAGCCGGGGACAGGATTCCCGACGGACTAATGAAAAACTGTTTTTT.

This chain joins TRBV2 and TRBJ1-6, with a possible D match to TRBD1 (6 bases). The CDR3 sequence is 14 residues long. V shed 6 bases and J shed 8 bases, with 14 bases lying between them. Per the germline V gene, CDR1 is SNHLY and CDR2 is FYNNEI. The DNA for the CDR3 is TGTGCCAGCAGGGAACAGGGTCCTCATTCACCCCTCCACTTT. The encoded protein is CASREQGPHSPLHF.

The V and J genes are TRBV15 and TRBJ1-5, with D unclear. V lost 7 bases and J 3 bases, leaving 19 bases between the germline ends. Per the germline V gene, CDR1 is LNHNV and CDR2 is YYDKDF (reference sequence). The CDR3 is 16 amino acids. As DNA, the CDR3 is TGTGCCACCAAAGGAGGGCAGGTTAACTTCAATCAGCCCCAGCATTTT. Amino acids: CATKGGQVNFNQPQHF.

This clone was recorded only once. The chain has TRBV2 and TRBJ1-5; TRBD1 is a possible D gene (6 bases). The CDR3 extends over 15 amino acids. V lost 7 bases, J lost 7 bases, and 20 bases lay in between. Germline CDR1 is SNHLY and CDR2 is FYNNEI. The CDR3 loop reads CASTLTPTGYQPQHF. The CDR3 bases are TGTGCCAGCACTCTAACTCCCACAGGGTACCAGCCCCAGCATTTT.

The gene calls are TRBV5-6 and TRBJ1-1; perhaps TRBD1 as D (5 bases). The CDR3 runs to 15 residues. Between the trimmed V and J ends, which lost 2 bases and 0 bases, there was a span of 11 bases. Germline V lookup: CDR1 SGHDT, CDR2 YYEEEE. CDR3 bases: TGTGCCAGCAGCTTTGGACAACTCATGAACACTGAAGCTTTCTTT. Protein product: CASSFGQLMNTEAFF.

This clone was counted between two and nine times. The CDR3 is CASSQRQPSDTEAFF. The CDR3 DNA sequence: TGCGCCAGCAGCCAAAGACAGCCATCGGACACTGAAGCTTTCTTT. The V gene is TRBV4-1, the J gene TRBJ1-1; possibly TRBD1 for D (5 bases). The ends were cut back, 2 bases at V and 3 bases at J, with 13 bases in the middle. Per the germline V gene, CDR1 is MGHRA and CDR2 is YSYEKL. CDR3 length: 15 residues.

The chain combines TRBV5-1 with TRBJ2-1; the match to TRBD2 covers 7 bases. There are 16 residues in the CDR3. The V and J ends lost 0 bases and 6 bases, in that order; junction bases with no gene match: 9. Germline assignment: CDR1 SGHRS and CDR2 YFSETQ. The CDR3 sequence is CASSLAMTSRPNEQFF. The CDR3 region has the DNA TGCGCCAGCAGCTTGGCAATGACTAGCCGACCCAATGAGCAGTTCTTC.

The chain combines TRBV2 with TRBJ1-4, with 10 bases lining up with TRBD1. Germline loops: CDR1 SNHLY, CDR2 FYNNEI. The CDR3 has 14 amino acids. The V gene end was trimmed by 7 bases and the J gene end by 5 bases; junction bases not matched to a gene: 4. CDR3 residues: CASNRQGANEKLFF. The CDR3 DNA reads TGTGCCAGCAACAGACAGGGGGCAAATGAAAAACTGTTTTTT.

The chain employs TRBV6-2 or TRBV6-3 and TRBJ1-5; D is unresolved. The CDR3 totals 15 residues. Trimming shortened V by 0 bases and J by 2 bases, and 8 bases separated the two germline ends. The germline V gene encodes CDR1 MNHEY and CDR2 SVGEGT. CDR3 residues: CASSYSEYRNQPQHF. In DNA form, the CDR3 reads TGTGCCAGCAGTTACTCGGAGTATCGCAATCAGCCCCAGCATTTT.

V usage is TRBV5-4 and J usage is TRBJ1-1; 11 positions agree with TRBD1. The CDR3 contains 15 residues. V lost 4 bases to trimming and J lost 4 bases; unmatched junction nucleotides: 6. Germline V gene lookup returns CDR1 SGHNT and CDR2 YYREEE (reference sequence). CDR3 protein: CASSGQGALRTEAFF. DNA for the CDR3: TGTGCCAGCAGCGGACAGGGGGCGCTTCGCACTGAAGCTTTCTTT.

The chain carries TRBV6-5 and TRBJ1-2; D uncertain. The CDR3 length is 14 residues. Germline CDR1 is MNHEY and CDR2 is SVGAGI. V gave up 2 bases and J gave up 2 bases, with 9 bases separating them. CDR3 nucleotide sequence: TGTGCCAGCAGTTACCTACAGACGAACTATGGCTACACCTTC. This translates into CASSYLQTNYGYTF.

The genes are TRBV7-9 and TRBJ1-2, with 9 bases identical to TRBD1. The trim removed 5 bases at V and 4 bases at J, leaving 8 bases unmatched. The CDR3 contains 15 residues. Germline CDR1 is SEHNR and CDR2 is FQNEAQ (reference sequence). The CDR3, as DNA: TGTGCCAGCAGCACTGCCGGGACAGGGACCTATGGCTACACCTTC. Protein product: CASSTAGTGTYGYTF.

Written as DNA, the CDR3 is TGTGCCAGCACCCGGACTAGCGGGTACCAAGAGACCCAGTACTTC. It codes for CASTRTSGYQETQYF. V usage is TRBV11-2 and J usage is TRBJ2-5; 11 bases agree with TRBD2. Germline lookup yields CDR1 SGHAT and CDR2 FQNNGV. The CDR3 sequence is 15 residues long. Trimming took 7 bases from V and 0 from J; bases not matched to a gene: 4.

The chain combines TRBV24-1 with TRBJ1-2; possibly TRBD1 for D (5 bases). This CDR3 has 13 residues. Trimming took off 12 bases at V and 5 bases at J, with 18 bases between the two ends. Germline V gene lookup returns CDR1 KGHDR and CDR2 SFDVKD. CDR3 residues: CAPRWGVVYGYTF. In nucleotides, the CDR3 is TGTGCCCCGCGCTGGGGGGTTGTTTATGGCTACACCTTC.

The J gene is TRBJ2-3, the V gene TRBV2, with D perhaps TRBD1 (5 bases). CDR1 and CDR2 from the germline V gene are SNHLY and FYNNEI. This CDR3 contains 17 residues. V lost 5 bases, J lost 0 bases, and 18 bases lay in between. The CDR3 region has the DNA TGTGCCAGCAGTCCCCTGGGTTGGACATCTAGCACAGATACGCAGTATTTT. Protein: CASSPLGWTSSTDTQYF.

The J gene is TRBJ2-7, the V gene TRBV25-1; 8 nucleotides line up with TRBD1. The CDR3 spans 15 residues. Germline V gene data show CDR1 as MGHDK and CDR2 as SYGVNS. V was pared by 1 base and J by 7 bases, with 9 bases of the junction left unmatched. The CDR3 loop is CASSEFKQGVREQYF. The DNA of the CDR3 is TGTGCCAGCAGTGAATTCAAACAGGGGGTAAGAGAGCAGTACTTC.

CDR3 sequence reads: CASSLFQNTEAFF. CDR3 sequence (DNA): TGTGCCAGCAGTTTATTCCAGAACACTGAAGCTTTCTTT. The V and J genes are TRBV12-3 or TRBV12-4 and TRBJ1-1; D remains unclear. The CDR3 is 13 residues long. Trimming removed 2 bases at V and 1 base at J, with 5 bases between.

This chain uses TRBV12-1 with TRBJ2-3; the table's TRBD2 call for D was not verified on the DNA. TRBV12-1 corresponds to a pseudogene. The length of the CDR3 is 11 residues. The chain's CDR3 is CASSLMDTQYF. CDR3 DNA: TGTGCCAGCAGCCTAATGGATACGCAGTATTTT.

V gene TRBV2 combines with J gene TRBJ1-6; D gene unclear. The length of the CDR3 is 12 residues. With 6 bases removed from V and 9 bases from J, the gap between germline ends came to 9 bases. The germline V gene has CDR1 SNHLY and CDR2 FYNNEI. CDR3 amino acids: CASRVEISPLHF. The CDR3 DNA follows: TGTGCCAGCAGGGTCGAGATTTCACCCCTCCACTTT.